This TCR beta chain comes out of a study of T cell repertoires in cytomegalovirus infection. Turning to the study itself: CMV infection together with matching HLA type was indicated by public TCR beta signatures.

This clonotype turned up a few times. Its antigen remains unidentified. Overall study results and limits: CMV-specific TCR beta clonotypes restricted by HLA-C were the ones dominating the ex vivo response. Summed frequency of shared TCR beta families picked out CMV carriers who also had the relevant HLA.

V lost 5 bases and J lost 9; bases outside the gene matches: 11. The CDR3 loop spans 16 amino acids. Germline V gives CDR1 SEHNR, CDR2 FQNEAQ (reference sequence). One entry per CDR3 protein, called by TCRdb with MiXCR from the reads. The sample lists some 68,000 distinct CDR3 sequences, 20% to 25% seen once, with almost 80% in the top ten. The gene calls are TRBV7-9 and TRBJ2-1; 12 positions agree with TRBD2. The sequenced sample consisted of PBMCs, sequenced either directly or after in vitro stimulation (not recorded which). The receptor was derived from a human donor in good health (CMV status not recorded). Some clones in this sample may be carry-over from other donors' samples. The CDR3, as DNA: TGTGCCAGCAGCCCGACTAGCGGGAGCCCCCAGGGTGAGCAGTTCTTC. Its protein is CASSPTSGSPQGEQFF.